The clone carrying this TCR beta chain appeared many times. The sample comes from a study of regulatory T cells in long-lasting Graves disease. J gave up 5 bases and V 4 bases, and 7 bases lay outside the gene matches. There are 15 residues in the CDR3. Arm-PCR of CDR3 regions and iRepertoire HTBI primers were the basis on which TCR beta libraries were built. TCRdb recomputed calls from the multiplex PCR reads with MiXCR, one row per CDR3 protein. This table has 300,000 to 500,000 distinct CDR3 sequences, under 25% appearing once. Noted time point: persistent/refractory GD, antithyroid drugs over 5 years with positive TRAb. PBMC RNA served as the TCR library source. Collection of peripheral blood (roughly 9.3 milliliters) was done using EDTA tubes.

This clonotype originated in a female donor with Graves disease. This sequence joins TRBV12-3 or TRBV12-4 and TRBJ2-2; 7 bases agree with TRBD1. This material consisted of peripheral blood mononuclear cells (PBMCs), taken when the disease was refractory, from a patient treated with antithyroid drugs. The CDR3 protein is CASSSWDRSTGELFF. The CDR3 DNA follows: TGTGCCAGCAGTTCCTGGGACAGAAGTACCGGGGAGCTGTTTTTT.